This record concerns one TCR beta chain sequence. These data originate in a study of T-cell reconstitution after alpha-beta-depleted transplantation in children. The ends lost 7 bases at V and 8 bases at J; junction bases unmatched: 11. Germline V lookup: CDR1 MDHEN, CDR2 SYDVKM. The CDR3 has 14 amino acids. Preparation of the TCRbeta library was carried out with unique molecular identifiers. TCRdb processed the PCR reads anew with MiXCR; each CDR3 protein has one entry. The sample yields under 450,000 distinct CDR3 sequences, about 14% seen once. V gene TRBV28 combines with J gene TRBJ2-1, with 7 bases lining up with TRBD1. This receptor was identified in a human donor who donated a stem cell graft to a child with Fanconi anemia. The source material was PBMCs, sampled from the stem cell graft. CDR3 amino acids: CASMLQGFADEQFF. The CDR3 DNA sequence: TGTGCCAGCATGCTACAGGGGTTCGCGGATGAGCAGTTCTTC.